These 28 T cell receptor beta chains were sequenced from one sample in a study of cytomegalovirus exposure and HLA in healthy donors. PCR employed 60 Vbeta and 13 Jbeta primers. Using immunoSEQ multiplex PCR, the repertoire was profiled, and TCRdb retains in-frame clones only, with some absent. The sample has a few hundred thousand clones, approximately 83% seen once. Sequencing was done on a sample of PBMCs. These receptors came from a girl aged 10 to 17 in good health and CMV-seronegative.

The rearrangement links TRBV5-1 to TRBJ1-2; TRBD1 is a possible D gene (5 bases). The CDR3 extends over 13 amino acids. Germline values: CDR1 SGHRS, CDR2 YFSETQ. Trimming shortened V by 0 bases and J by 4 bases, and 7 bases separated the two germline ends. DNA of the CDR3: TGCGCCAGCAGCTTGGGGACAACCTATGGCTACACCTTC. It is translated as CASSLGTTYGYTF.

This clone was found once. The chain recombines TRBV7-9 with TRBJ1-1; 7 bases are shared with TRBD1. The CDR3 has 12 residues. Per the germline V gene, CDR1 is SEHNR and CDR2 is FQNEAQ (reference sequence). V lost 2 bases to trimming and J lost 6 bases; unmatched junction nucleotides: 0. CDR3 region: CASSLQGAEAFF. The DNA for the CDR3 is TGTGCCAGCAGCTTACAGGGGGCTGAAGCTTTCTTT.

CDR3 sequence: CASSQVIGLSSGNTIYF. CDR3 nucleotides: TGCGCCAGCAGCCAAGTGATTGGGCTGAGCTCTGGAAACACCATATATTTT. This chain links TRBV4-3 with TRBJ1-3; D uncertain. Trimming cost V 1 base and J 0 bases, with 13 bases left between them. The V gene's germline CDR1 is LGHNA and CDR2 YSLEER. The length of the CDR3 is 17 residues.

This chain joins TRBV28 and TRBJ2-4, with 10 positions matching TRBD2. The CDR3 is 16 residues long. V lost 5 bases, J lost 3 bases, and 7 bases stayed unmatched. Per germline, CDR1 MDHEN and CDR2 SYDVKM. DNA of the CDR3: TGTGCCAGCAGTCCCCGTAGCGGGGGGATCAAAAACATTCAGTACTTC. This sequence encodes CASSPRSGGIKNIQYF.

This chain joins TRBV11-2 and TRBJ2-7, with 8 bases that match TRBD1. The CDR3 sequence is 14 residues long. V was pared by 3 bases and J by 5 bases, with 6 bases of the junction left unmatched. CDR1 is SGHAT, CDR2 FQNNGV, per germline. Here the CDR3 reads CASSFGQGWDEQYF. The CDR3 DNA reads TGTGCCAGCAGCTTCGGACAGGGTTGGGACGAGCAGTACTTC.

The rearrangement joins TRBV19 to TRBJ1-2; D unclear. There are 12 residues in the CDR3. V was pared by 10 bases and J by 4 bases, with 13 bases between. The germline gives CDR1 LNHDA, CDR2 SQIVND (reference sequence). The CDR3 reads CATAMTGYGYTF. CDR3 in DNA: TGTGCCACCGCAATGACGGGCTATGGCTACACCTTC.

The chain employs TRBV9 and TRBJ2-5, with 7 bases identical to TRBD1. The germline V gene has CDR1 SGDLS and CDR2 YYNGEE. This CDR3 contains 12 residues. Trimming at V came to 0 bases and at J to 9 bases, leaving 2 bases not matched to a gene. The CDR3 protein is CASSVDQGAQYF. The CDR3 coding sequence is TGTGCCAGCAGCGTAGACCAGGGGGCCCAGTACTTC.

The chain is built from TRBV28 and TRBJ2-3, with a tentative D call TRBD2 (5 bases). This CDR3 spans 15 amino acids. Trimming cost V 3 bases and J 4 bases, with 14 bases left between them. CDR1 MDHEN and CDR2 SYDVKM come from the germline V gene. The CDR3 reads CASSFLGEGSDTQYF. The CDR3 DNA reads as TGTGCCAGCAGTTTCTTGGGAGAAGGGTCAGATACGCAGTATTTT.

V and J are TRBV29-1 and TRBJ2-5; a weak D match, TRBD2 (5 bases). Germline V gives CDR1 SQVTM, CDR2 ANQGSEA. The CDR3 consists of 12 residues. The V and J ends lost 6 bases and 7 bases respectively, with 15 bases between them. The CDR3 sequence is CSVKVGDGTQYF. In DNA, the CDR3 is TGCAGCGTGAAAGTCGGGGATGGGACCCAGTACTTC. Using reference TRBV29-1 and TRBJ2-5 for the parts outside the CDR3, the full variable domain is SAVISQKPSRDICQRGTSLTIQCQVDSQVTMMFWYRQQPGQSLTLIATANQGSEATYESGFVIDKFPISRPNLTFSTLTVSNMSPEDSSIYLCSVKVGDGTQYFGPGTRLLVL.

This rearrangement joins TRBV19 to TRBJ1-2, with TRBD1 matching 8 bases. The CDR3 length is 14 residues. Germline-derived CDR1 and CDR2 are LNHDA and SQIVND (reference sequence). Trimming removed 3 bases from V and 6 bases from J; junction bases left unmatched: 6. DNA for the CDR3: TGTGCCAGTAGTATCGACAGGGGAACTGATGGCTACACCTTC. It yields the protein CASSIDRGTDGYTF. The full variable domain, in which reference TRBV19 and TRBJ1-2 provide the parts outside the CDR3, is DGGITQSPKYLFRKEGQNVTLSCEQNLNHDAMYWYRQDPGQGLRLIYYSQIVNDFQKGDIAEGYSVSREKKESFPLTVTSAQKNPTAFYLCASSIDRGTDGYTFGSGTRLTVV.

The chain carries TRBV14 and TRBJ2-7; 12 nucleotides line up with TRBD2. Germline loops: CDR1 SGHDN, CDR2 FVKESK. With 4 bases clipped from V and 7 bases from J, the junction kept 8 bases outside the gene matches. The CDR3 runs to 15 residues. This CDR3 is CASSRASGRAGEQYF. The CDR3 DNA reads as TGTGCCAGCAGCCGGGCTAGCGGGAGGGCCGGGGAGCAGTACTTC.

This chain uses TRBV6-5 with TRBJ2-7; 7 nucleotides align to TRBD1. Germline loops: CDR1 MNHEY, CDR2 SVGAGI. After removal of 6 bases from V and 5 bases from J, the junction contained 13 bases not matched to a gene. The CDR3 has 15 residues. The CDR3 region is CASRSNRGYAHEQYF. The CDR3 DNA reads TGTGCCAGCAGATCTAACAGGGGATATGCCCACGAGCAGTACTTC.

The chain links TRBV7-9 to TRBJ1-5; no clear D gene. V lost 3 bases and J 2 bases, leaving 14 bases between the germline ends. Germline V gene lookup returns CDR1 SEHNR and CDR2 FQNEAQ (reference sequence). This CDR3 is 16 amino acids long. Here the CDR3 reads CASSFYSGIGNQPQHF. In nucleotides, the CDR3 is TGTGCCAGCAGCTTTTACTCGGGTATCGGCAATCAGCCCCAGCATTTT.

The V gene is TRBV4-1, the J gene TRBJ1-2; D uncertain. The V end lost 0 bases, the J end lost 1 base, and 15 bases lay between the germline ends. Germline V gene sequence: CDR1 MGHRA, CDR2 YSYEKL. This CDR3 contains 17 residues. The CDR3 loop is CASSQETGQFINYGYTF. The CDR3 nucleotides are TGCGCCAGCAGCCAAGAGACGGGTCAGTTTATTAACTATGGCTACACCTTC.

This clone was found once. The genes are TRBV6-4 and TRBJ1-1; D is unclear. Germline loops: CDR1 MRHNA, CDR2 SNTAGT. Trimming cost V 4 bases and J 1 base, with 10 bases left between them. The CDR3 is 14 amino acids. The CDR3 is CASSGQAGNTEAFF. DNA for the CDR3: TGTGCCAGCAGTGGTCAGGCGGGGAACACTGAAGCTTTCTTT.

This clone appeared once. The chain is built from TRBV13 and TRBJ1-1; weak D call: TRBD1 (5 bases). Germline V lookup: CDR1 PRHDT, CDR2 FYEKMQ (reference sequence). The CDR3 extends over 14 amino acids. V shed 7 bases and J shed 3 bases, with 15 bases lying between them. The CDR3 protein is CASTYQGWDTEAFF. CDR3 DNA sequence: TGTGCCAGCACCTATCAGGGTTGGGACACTGAAGCTTTCTTT.

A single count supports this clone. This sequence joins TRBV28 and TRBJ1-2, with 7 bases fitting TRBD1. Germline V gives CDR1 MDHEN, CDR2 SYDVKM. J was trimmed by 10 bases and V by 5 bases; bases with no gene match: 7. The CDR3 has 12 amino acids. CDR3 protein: CASSPSDRIYTF. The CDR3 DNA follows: TGTGCCAGCAGTCCGTCGGACAGGATCTACACCTTC.

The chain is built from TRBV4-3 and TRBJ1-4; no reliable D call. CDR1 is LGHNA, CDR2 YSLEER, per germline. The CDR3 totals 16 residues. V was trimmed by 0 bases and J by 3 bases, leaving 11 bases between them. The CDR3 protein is CASSQDTRRANEKLFF. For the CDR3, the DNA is TGCGCCAGCAGCCAAGATACGAGGAGGGCTAATGAAAAACTGTTTTTT.

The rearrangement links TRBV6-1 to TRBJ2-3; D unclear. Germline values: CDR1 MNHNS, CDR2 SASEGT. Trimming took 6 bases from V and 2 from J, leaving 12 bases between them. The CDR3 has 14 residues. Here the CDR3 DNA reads TGTGCCAGCAGGGTTAGAGAGTCCACAGATACGCAGTATTTT. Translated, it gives CASRVRESTDTQYF.

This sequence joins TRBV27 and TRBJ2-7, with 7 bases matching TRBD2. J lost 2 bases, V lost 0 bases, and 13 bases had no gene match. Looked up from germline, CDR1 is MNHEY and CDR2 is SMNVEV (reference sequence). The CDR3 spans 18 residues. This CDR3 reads CASSLSEPGGGLTYEQYF. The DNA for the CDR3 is TGTGCCAGCAGTTTATCAGAACCCGGGGGAGGGCTAACCTACGAGCAGTACTTC.

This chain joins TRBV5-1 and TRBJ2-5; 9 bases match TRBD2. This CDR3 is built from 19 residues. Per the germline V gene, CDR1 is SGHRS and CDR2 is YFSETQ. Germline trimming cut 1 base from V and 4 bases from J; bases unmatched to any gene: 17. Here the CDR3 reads CASSLNLRGGEVFVETQYF. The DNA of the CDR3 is TGCGCCAGCAGCTTGAACCTGCGGGGGGGCGAGGTTTTTGTAGAGACCCAGTACTTC.

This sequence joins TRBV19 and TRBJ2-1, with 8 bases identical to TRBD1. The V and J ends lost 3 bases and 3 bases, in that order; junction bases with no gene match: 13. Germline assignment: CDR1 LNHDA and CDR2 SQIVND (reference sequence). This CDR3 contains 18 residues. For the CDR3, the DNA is TGTGCCAGTAGTATTCTCCTCTTACAGGGGGGACACTACAATGAGCAGTTCTTC. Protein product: CASSILLLQGGHYNEQFF.

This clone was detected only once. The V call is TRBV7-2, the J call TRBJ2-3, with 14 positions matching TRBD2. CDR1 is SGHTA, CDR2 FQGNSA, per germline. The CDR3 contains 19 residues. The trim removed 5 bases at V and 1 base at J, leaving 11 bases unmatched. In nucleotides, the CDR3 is TGTGCCAGCAGCCCGAAGGGACTAGCGGGGGCCCTGCGCACAGATACGCAGTATTTT. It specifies CASSPKGLAGALRTDTQYF.

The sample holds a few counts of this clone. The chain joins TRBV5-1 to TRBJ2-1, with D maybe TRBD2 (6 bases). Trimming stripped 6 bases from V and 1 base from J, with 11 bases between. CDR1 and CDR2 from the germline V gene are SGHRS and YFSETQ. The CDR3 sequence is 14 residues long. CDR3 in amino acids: CASNFGRSYNEQFF. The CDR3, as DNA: TGCGCCAGCAACTTTGGGAGGTCCTACAATGAGCAGTTCTTC.

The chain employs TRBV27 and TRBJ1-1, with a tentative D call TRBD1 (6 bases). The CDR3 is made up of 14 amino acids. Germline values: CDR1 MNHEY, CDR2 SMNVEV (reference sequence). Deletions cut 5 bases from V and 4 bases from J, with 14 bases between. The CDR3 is CASSEQGFGTEAFF. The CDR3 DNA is TGTGCCAGCAGTGAACAGGGTTTCGGCACTGAAGCTTTCTTT.

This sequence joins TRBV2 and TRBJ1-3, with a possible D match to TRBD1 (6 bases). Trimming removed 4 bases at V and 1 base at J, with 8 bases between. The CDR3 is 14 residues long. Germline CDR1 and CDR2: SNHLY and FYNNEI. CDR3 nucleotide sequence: TGTGCCAGCAGTGTCAGGGGATCTGGAAACACCATATATTTT. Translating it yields CASSVRGSGNTIYF.

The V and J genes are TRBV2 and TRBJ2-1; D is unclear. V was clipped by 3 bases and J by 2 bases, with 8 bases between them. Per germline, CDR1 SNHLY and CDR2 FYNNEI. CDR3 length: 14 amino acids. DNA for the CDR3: TGTGCCAGCAGTGAGCGTTTACCCTACAATGAGCAGTTCTTC. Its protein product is CASSERLPYNEQFF.

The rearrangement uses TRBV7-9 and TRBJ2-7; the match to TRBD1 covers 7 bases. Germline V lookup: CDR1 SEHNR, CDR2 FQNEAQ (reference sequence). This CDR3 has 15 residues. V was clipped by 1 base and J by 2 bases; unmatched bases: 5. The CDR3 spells CASSLGDRGTYEQYF. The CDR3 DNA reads TGTGCCAGCAGCTTAGGGGACAGAGGAACCTACGAGCAGTACTTC.